Listed below are T cell receptor beta chains from one sample, sequenced in a study of blood T cells in healthy people across ages. TCRdb processed the 5' RACE reads anew with MiXCR; each CDR3 protein has one entry. The sample gives under 2,000,000 distinct CDR3 sequences, 49% of which show up once; around 2.1% is in the top ten. The sequenced material came from blood. The source is a woman aged 35 to 49 in good health. The CDR3 runs from the conserved cysteine through the conserved F or W. The D gene is left open where the match is weak. Clone size is given for some rows only: seen once, a few or many times, or a class if the clone is expanded.

d_call j_call clone_size v_call cdr3_aa cdr3_nt
- TRBJ2-3 many TRBV7-9 CASSRLTTDTQYF TGTGCCAGCTCCCGACTCACCACAGATACGCAGTATTTT
- TRBJ2-3 many TRBV20-1 CSAMTDTQYF TGCAGTGCTATGACAGATACGCAGTATTTT
TRBD2 TRBJ2-3 - TRBV7-2 CASSRTSLTDTQYF TGTGCCAGCAGTCGGACTAGCCTCACAGATACGCAGTATTTT
- TRBJ1-2 once TRBV13 CASSLGLALAGDNYGYTF TGTGCCAGCAGCTTAGGCCTAGCCCTCGCAGGGGATAACTATGGCTACACCTTC
TRBD1 TRBJ2-2 - TRBV7-2 CASRPPGQGPTGELFF TGTGCCAGCAGACCACCGGGACAGGGACCCACCGGGGAGCTGTTTTTT
- TRBJ2-4 once TRBV27 CASSQGGLSIQYF TGTGCCAGCTCCCAGGGGGGGTTAAGCATTCAGTACTTC
TRBD1 TRBJ2-3 once TRBV7-9 CASSWGQGEGTDTQYF TGTGCCAGCAGCTGGGGACAGGGCGAAGGTACAGATACGCAGTATTTT
- TRBJ1-3 - TRBV6-5 CASSTPTGNTIYF TGCGCCAGCAGTACCCCAACTGGAAACACCATATATTTT
TRBD1 TRBJ2-3 - TRBV29-1 CSVGLTGVSTDTQYF TGCAGCGTTGGACTAACAGGGGTTAGCACAGATACGCAGTATTTT
TRBD1 TRBJ1-1 - TRBV11-2 CASSLVRDRAGSTEAFF TGTGCCAGCAGCTTAGTACGGGACAGGGCAGGGAGCACTGAAGCTTTCTTT
TRBD1 TRBJ2-3 - TRBV2 CASSATGVAPTDTQYF TGTGCCAGCAGCGCTACAGGGGTCGCACCCACAGATACGCAGTATTTT
- TRBJ2-5 few TRBV18 CASSWKGETQYF TGTGCCAGCTCATGGAAGGGGGAGACCCAGTACTTC
- TRBJ1-2 few TRBV6-5 CATALPRYGYTF TGTGCTACAGCGTTACCTCGCTATGGCTACACCTTC
- TRBJ2-3 - TRBV4-3 CASSQAPSRQSNTDTQYF TGCGCCAGCAGCCAAGCCCCCTCCCGGCAGTCGAACACAGATACGCAGTATTTT
- TRBJ1-2 - TRBV28 CASSFKLGGYTF TGTGCCAGCAGTTTTAAGTTGGGTGGCTACACCTTC
- TRBJ2-5 - TRBV20-1 CSASGSAYQETQYF TGCAGTGCTAGTGGCAGCGCGTACCAAGAGACCCAGTACTTC
- TRBJ2-3 - TRBV6-5 CASSYSRGADTQYF TGTGCCAGCAGTTACTCTCGAGGAGCAGATACGCAGTATTTT
TRBD1 TRBJ1-2 - TRBV5-1 CASSLKGTGDYGYTF TGCGCCAGCAGCCTGAAGGGGACAGGGGACTATGGCTACACCTTC
- TRBJ1-1 - TRBV7-2 CASSLYEGSFAFF TGTGCCAGCAGCCTGTATGAAGGGTCTTTTGCTTTCTTT
- TRBJ1-2 few TRBV20-1 CSARDPGLGYGYTF TGCAGTGCTAGAGATCCGGGTTTGGGCTATGGCTACACCTTC
- TRBJ2-1 - TRBV27 CASSSVYSRGGARRARGSNEQFF TGTGCCAGCAGTTCCGTTTATAGCAGGGGGGGGGCCCGGCGTGCGCGGGGGTCCAATGAGCAGTTCTTC
- TRBJ1-2 once TRBV6-5 CASSYSLRGVYGYTF TGTGCCAGCAGTTACTCGTTAAGGGGGGTCTATGGCTACACCTTC
TRBD1 TRBJ1-1 few TRBV20-1 CSATTGQGADTEAFF TGCAGTGCTACTACCGGTCAGGGGGCTGACACTGAAGCTTTCTTT
TRBD2 TRBJ2-5 - TRBV29-1 CSAILTSGEETQYF TGCAGCGCTATACTGACTAGCGGGGAAGAGACCCAGTACTTC
- TRBJ2-7 many TRBV6-2/TRBV6-3 CASSYWGYEQYF TGTGCCAGCAGTTACTGGGGTTACGAGCAGTACTTC
- TRBJ2-5 few TRBV11-2 CATRGGQETQYF TGTGCCACCCGAGGGGGGCAAGAGACCCAGTACTTC
- TRBJ2-5 - TRBV5-4 CASSLRSGVQETQYF TGTGCCAGCAGCTTAAGAAGCGGTGTCCAAGAGACCCAGTACTTC